This T cell receptor beta chain stems from a study of CD8+CD57+ T cells in acquired aplastic anemia. Broader study findings: Any difference that existed in CD8+ Simpson's diversity between patients and controls was not significant.

The V gene lost 2 bases and the J gene lost 3 bases, with 11 bases spanning the gap. Per germline, CDR1 SGHAT and CDR2 FQNNGV. The CDR3 has 14 amino acids. This clonotype showed up many times. Its matching antigen is unknown. TCR beta VDJ and CDR3 profiling used genomic DNA as template. TCRdb processed the reads anew with MiXCR; each CDR3 protein has one entry. Of about 160,000 distinct CDR3 sequences detected, around 48% appear once; the ten largest clones hold about 30%. Flow cytometry had shown expanded CD8+CD57+ cells in the patients chosen for sequencing. V usage is TRBV11-2 and J usage is TRBJ2-7; D is ambiguous. Sequencing used sorted CD4+, CD8+, or CD8+CD57+ T cells (not recorded which) from PBMCs. This receptor was identified in a human donor with aplastic anemia. The CDR3 region is CASSLYRAGYEQYF. CDR3 bases: TGTGCCAGCAGCTTATACAGAGCCGGCTACGAGCAGTACTTC.